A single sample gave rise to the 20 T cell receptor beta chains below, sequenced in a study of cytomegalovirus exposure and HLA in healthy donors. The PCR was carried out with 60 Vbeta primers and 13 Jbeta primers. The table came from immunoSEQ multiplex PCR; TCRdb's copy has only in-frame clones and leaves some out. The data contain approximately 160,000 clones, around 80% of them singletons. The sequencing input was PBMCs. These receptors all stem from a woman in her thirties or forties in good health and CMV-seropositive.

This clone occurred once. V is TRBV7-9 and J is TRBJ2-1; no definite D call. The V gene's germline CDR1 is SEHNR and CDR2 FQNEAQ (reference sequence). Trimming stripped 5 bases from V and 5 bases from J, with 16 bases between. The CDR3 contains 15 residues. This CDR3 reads CASSPGRLLNNEQFF. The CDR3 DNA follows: TGTGCCAGCAGCCCAGGTAGATTGCTCAACAATGAGCAGTTCTTC.

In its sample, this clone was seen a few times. The CDR3 DNA sequence: TGTGCCAGCAGCTTAGACAGGATCAATTCACCCCTCCACTTT. Its protein is CASSLDRINSPLHF. This chain connects TRBV7-8 to TRBJ1-6; D may be TRBD1 (5 bases). CDR3 size: 14 residues. Trimming stripped 1 base from V and 7 bases from J, with 8 bases between. In germline, CDR1 is SGHVS, CDR2 FQNEAQ.

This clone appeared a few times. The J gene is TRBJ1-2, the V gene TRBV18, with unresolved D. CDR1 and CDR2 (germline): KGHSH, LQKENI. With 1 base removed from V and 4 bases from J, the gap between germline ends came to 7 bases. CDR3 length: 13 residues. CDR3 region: CASSPQEIYGYTF. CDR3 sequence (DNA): TGTGCCAGCTCACCACAAGAGATCTATGGCTACACCTTC.

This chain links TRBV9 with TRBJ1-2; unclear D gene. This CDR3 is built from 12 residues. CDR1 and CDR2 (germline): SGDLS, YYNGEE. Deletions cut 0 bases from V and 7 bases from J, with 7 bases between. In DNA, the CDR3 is TGTGCCAGCAGCGTAGAAGCGGGTGGCTACACCTTC. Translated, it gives CASSVEAGGYTF.

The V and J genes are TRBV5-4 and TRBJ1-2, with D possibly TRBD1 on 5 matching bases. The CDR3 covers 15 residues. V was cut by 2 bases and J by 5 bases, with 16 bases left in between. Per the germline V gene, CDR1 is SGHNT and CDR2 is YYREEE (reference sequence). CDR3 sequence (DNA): TGTGCCAGCAGCTTACCGGCGGGGGAGGGATATGGCTACACCTTC. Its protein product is CASSLPAGEGYGYTF.

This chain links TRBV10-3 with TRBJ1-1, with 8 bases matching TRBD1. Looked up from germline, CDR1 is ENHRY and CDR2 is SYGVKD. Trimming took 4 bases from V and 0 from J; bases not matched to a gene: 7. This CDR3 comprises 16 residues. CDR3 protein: CAISGTGPIMNTEAFF. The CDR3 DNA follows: TGTGCCATCAGTGGGACAGGGCCCATCATGAACACTGAAGCTTTCTTT.

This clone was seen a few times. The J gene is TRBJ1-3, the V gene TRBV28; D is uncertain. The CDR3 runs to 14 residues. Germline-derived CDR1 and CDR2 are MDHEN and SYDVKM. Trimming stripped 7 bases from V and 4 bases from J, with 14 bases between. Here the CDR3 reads CASIASSEGNTIYF. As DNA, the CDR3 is TGTGCCAGCATCGCCAGTTCGGAGGGAAACACCATATATTTT.

CDR3 in DNA: TGTGCCAGTAGTGCCACAGGGGGGAATAGCAATCAGCCCCAGCATTTT. This translates into CASSATGGNSNQPQHF. V usage is TRBV19 and J usage is TRBJ1-5; 8 bases match TRBD1. Germline V gene lookup returns CDR1 LNHDA and CDR2 SQIVND (reference sequence). The length of the CDR3 is 16 residues. The trim removed 5 bases at V and 0 bases at J, leaving 6 bases unmatched.

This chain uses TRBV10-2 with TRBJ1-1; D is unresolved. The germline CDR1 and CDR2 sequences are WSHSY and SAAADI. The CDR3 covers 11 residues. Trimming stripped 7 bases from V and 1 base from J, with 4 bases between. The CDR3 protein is CASTQNTEAFF. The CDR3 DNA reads TGCGCCAGCACCCAGAACACTGAAGCTTTCTTT.

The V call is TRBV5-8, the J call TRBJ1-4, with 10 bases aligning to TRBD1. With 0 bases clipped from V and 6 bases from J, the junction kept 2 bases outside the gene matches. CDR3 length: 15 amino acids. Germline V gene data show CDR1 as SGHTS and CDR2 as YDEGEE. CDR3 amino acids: CASSLADRGDEKLFF. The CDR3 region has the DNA TGTGCCAGCAGCTTGGCGGACAGGGGGGATGAAAAACTGTTTTTT.

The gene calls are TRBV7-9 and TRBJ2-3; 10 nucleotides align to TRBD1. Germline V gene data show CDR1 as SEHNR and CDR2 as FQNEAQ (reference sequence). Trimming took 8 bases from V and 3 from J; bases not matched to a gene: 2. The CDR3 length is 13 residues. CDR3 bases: TGTGCCAGCCGACAGGGGGCAACAGATACGCAGTATTTT. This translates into CASRQGATDTQYF.

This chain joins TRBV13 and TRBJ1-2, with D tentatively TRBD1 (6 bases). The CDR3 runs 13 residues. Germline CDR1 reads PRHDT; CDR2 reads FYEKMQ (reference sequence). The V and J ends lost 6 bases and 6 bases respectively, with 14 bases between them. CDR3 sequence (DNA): TGTGCCAGCAGTCACCAGGGGAAGAATGGCTACACCTTC. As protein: CASSHQGKNGYTF. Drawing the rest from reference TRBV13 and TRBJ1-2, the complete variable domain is AAGVIQSPRHLIKEKRETATLKCYPIPRHDTVYWYQQGPGQDPQFLISFYEKMQSDKGSIPDRFSAQQFSDYHSELNMSSLELGDSALYFCASSHQGKNGYTFGSGTRLTVV.

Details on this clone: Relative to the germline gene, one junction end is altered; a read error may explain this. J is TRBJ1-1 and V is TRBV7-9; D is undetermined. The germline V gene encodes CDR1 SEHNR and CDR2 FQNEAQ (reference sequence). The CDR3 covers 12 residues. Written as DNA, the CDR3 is TGTTCCAGTAGTAATTGGGCGGGAGAAGCTTTCTTT. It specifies CSSSNWAGEAFF.

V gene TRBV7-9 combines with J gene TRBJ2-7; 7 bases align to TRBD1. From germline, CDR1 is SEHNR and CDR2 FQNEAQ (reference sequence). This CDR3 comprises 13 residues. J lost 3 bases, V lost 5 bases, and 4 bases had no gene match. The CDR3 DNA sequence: TGTGCCAGCAGCGCCCGGGACAGCTACGAGCAGTACTTC. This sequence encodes CASSARDSYEQYF.

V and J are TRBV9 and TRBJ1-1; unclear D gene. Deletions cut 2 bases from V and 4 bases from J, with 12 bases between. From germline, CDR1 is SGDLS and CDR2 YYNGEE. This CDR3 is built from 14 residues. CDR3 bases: TGTGCCAGCAGCGTCGCCCCCTCGGGCACTGAAGCTTTCTTT. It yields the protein CASSVAPSGTEAFF.

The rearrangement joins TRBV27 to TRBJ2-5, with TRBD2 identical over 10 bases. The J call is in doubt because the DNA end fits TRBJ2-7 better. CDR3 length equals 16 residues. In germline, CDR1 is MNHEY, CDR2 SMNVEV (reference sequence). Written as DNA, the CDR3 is TGTGCCAGCAGTCCGCCCGGGACTAGCGAGATCTACGAGCAGTACTTC. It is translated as CASSPPGTSEIYEQYF.

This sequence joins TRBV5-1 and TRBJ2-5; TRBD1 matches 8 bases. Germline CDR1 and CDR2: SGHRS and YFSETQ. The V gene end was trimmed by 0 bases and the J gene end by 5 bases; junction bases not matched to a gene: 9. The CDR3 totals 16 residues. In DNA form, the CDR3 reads TGCGCCAGCAGCTTGGATGTTCGCCAGGGGGCGGAGACCCAGTACTTC. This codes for CASSLDVRQGAETQYF.

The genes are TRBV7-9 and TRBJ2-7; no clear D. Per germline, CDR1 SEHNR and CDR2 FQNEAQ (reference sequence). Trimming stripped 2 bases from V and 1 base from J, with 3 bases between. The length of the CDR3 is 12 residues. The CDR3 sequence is CASSLISYEQYF. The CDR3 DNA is TGTGCCAGCAGCTTAATATCCTACGAGCAGTACTTC.

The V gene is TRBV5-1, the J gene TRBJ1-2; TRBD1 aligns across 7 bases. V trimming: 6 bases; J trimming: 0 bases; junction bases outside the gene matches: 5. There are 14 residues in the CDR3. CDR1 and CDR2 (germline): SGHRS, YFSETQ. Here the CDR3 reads CASMLGTANYGYTF. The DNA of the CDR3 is TGCGCCAGCATGCTCGGGACAGCTAACTATGGCTACACCTTC.

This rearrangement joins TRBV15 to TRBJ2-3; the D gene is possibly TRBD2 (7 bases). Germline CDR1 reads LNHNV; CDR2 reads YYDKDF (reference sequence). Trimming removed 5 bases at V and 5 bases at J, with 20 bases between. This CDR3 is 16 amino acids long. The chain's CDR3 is CATSSLGGGQGDTQYF. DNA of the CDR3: TGTGCCACCAGCTCCCTAGGGGGGGGGCAAGGAGATACGCAGTATTTT.